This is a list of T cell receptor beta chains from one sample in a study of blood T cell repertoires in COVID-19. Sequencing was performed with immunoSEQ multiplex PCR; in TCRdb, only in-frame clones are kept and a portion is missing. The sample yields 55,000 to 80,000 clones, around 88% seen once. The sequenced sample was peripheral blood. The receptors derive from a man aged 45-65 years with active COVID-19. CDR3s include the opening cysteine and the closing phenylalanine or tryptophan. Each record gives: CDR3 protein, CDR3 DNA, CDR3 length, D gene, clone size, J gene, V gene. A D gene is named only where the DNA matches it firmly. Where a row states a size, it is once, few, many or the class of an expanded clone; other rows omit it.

CDR3aa: CASSLGGHSYEQYF
CDR3nt: TGTGCCAGCAGCTTAGGAGGACACTCCTACGAGCAGTACTTC
len: 14
d_gene: -
abundance: -
j_gene: TRBJ2-7
v_gene: TRBV11-2

CDR3aa: CASIPGDGYEQYF
CDR3nt: TGTGCCAGCATCCCGGGGGACGGTTACGAGCAGTACTTC
len: 13
d_gene: -
abundance: -
j_gene: TRBJ2-7
v_gene: TRBV6-6

CDR3aa: CASREQSWGVQGTEAFF
CDR3nt: TGTGCCAGCAGGGAACAATCGTGGGGGGTTCAGGGCACTGAAGCTTTCTTT
len: 17
d_gene: -
abundance: -
j_gene: TRBJ1-1
v_gene: TRBV6-1

CDR3aa: CASSLSMNTEAFF
CDR3nt: TGTGCCAGCAGCTTATCCATGAACACTGAAGCTTTCTTT
len: 13
d_gene: -
abundance: -
j_gene: TRBJ1-1
v_gene: TRBV7-3

CDR3aa: CASSFQGTGGYTF
CDR3nt: TGTGCCAGCAGCTTCCAGGGTACCGGGGGCTACACCTTC
len: 13
d_gene: -
abundance: -
j_gene: TRBJ1-2
v_gene: TRBV7-2

CDR3aa: CASRTDSSTDTQYF
CDR3nt: TGTGCCAGCAGAACGGACAGTAGCACAGATACGCAGTATTTT
len: 14
d_gene: -
abundance: -
j_gene: TRBJ2-3
v_gene: TRBV6-5

CDR3aa: CASSLTLVSPYNEQFF
CDR3nt: TGTGCCAGCAGCTTAACCCTAGTATCCCCCTACAATGAGCAGTTCTTC
len: 16
d_gene: -
abundance: -
j_gene: TRBJ2-1
v_gene: TRBV7-2

CDR3aa: CASSELRSGANVLTF
CDR3nt: TGCGCCAGCAGTGAGCTCCGGTCTGGGGCCAACGTCCTGACTTTC
len: 15
d_gene: -
abundance: once
j_gene: TRBJ2-6
v_gene: TRBV10-1

CDR3aa: CASSQTGNGYTF
CDR3nt: TGTGCCAGCAGCCAAACAGGGAATGGCTACACCTTC
len: 12
d_gene: -
abundance: -
j_gene: TRBJ1-2
v_gene: TRBV3-1/TRBV3-2

CDR3aa: CASRTGEGISEAFF
CDR3nt: TGTGCCAGCAGGACAGGGGAGGGAATCTCTGAAGCTTTCTTT
len: 14
d_gene: TRBD1
abundance: -
j_gene: TRBJ1-1
v_gene: TRBV6-5

CDR3aa: CASSPRGSLGYTF
CDR3nt: TGTGCCAGCAGCCCGCGGGGATCCCTGGGCTACACCTTC
len: 13
d_gene: -
abundance: -
j_gene: TRBJ1-2
v_gene: TRBV9

CDR3aa: CASSLEPGRVFHEQFF
CDR3nt: TGCGCCAGCAGCTTGGAACCAGGGCGAGTCTTCCATGAGCAGTTCTTC
len: 16
d_gene: -
abundance: -
j_gene: TRBJ2-1
v_gene: TRBV5-1

CDR3aa: CASSYASSGTYEQYF
CDR3nt: TGTGCCAGCAGTTATGCCTCTAGCGGAACCTACGAGCAGTACTTC
len: 15
d_gene: TRBD2
abundance: -
j_gene: TRBJ2-7
v_gene: TRBV6-5

CDR3aa: CASSQEAAGGGSAREQFF
CDR3nt: TGCGCCAGCAGCCAAGAGGCTGCCGGTGGCGGGAGCGCACGTGAGCAGTTCTTC
len: 18
d_gene: TRBD2
abundance: -
j_gene: TRBJ2-1
v_gene: TRBV4-1

CDR3aa: CASSRDSINTEAFF
CDR3nt: TGTGCCAGCAGCCGGGACAGCATCAACACTGAAGCTTTCTTT
len: 14
d_gene: TRBD1
abundance: -
j_gene: TRBJ1-1
v_gene: TRBV7-2

CDR3aa: CASSLSRGSNQPQHF
CDR3nt: TGTGCCAGCAGTTTGAGCAGGGGAAGCAATCAGCCCCAGCATTTT
len: 15
d_gene: -
abundance: -
j_gene: TRBJ1-5
v_gene: TRBV6-5

CDR3aa: CASSVYPRTGESYEQYF
CDR3nt: TGCGCCAGCAGCGTATACCCCCGGACAGGCGAATCCTACGAGCAGTACTTC
len: 17
d_gene: TRBD1
abundance: -
j_gene: TRBJ2-7
v_gene: TRBV5-1

CDR3aa: CSASPAGNQPQHF
CDR3nt: TGCAGTGCTAGTCCCGCGGGGAATCAGCCCCAGCATTTT
len: 13
d_gene: -
abundance: few
j_gene: TRBJ1-5
v_gene: TRBV20-1

CDR3aa: CASSAPGGTNTGELFF
CDR3nt: TGTGCCAGCAGCGCACCAGGGGGCACGAACACCGGGGAGCTGTTTTTT
len: 16
d_gene: TRBD1
abundance: -
j_gene: TRBJ2-2
v_gene: TRBV7-6

CDR3aa: CASSSPGTGEDTQYF
CDR3nt: TGTGCCAGCAGCTCCCCCGGGACAGGGGAAGATACGCAGTATTTT
len: 15
d_gene: TRBD1
abundance: -
j_gene: TRBJ2-3
v_gene: TRBV7-8

CDR3aa: CASSPGTSGGEQFF
CDR3nt: TGTGCCAGCTCACCGGGGACTAGCGGTGGTGAGCAGTTCTTC
len: 14
d_gene: TRBD2
abundance: -
j_gene: TRBJ2-1
v_gene: TRBV18

CDR3aa: CASSSLAGGPMDSPLHF
CDR3nt: TGTGCCAGCAGCTCCTTGGCGGGGGGCCCAATGGATTCACCCCTCCACTTT
len: 17
d_gene: -
abundance: -
j_gene: TRBJ1-6
v_gene: TRBV7-2

CDR3aa: CASSPRTNTYTEAFF
CDR3nt: TGTGCCAGCAGCCCAAGGACTAACACGTACACTGAAGCTTTCTTT
len: 15
d_gene: -
abundance: -
j_gene: TRBJ1-1
v_gene: TRBV9

CDR3aa: CASTGTHFEAFF
CDR3nt: TGTGCCAGTACTGGGACACATTTCGAAGCTTTCTTT
len: 12
d_gene: -
abundance: -
j_gene: TRBJ1-1
v_gene: TRBV19

CDR3aa: CASSWDRVRETQYF
CDR3nt: TGCGCCAGCAGCTGGGACAGGGTCCGAGAGACCCAGTACTTC
len: 14
d_gene: TRBD1
abundance: -
j_gene: TRBJ2-5
v_gene: TRBV5-1

CDR3aa: CASSFIGGGNQPQHF
CDR3nt: TGTGCCAGCAGCTTCATCGGAGGTGGCAATCAGCCCCAGCATTTT
len: 15
d_gene: -
abundance: -
j_gene: TRBJ1-5
v_gene: TRBV5-5

CDR3aa: CASSPRGTGPDTQYF
CDR3nt: TGTGCCAGCAGCCCGCGAGGGACTGGCCCAGATACGCAGTATTTT
len: 15
d_gene: -
abundance: -
j_gene: TRBJ2-3
v_gene: TRBV11-2

CDR3aa: CASSLTGGTEAFF
CDR3nt: TGCGCCAGCAGTCTTACAGGGGGGACTGAAGCTTTCTTT
len: 13
d_gene: TRBD1
abundance: -
j_gene: TRBJ1-1
v_gene: TRBV10-1